This passage covers 24 T cell receptor beta chains from one sample sequenced in a study of metastatic and nonmetastatic thyroid tumors. Each patient came to thyroid surgery without any prior treatment (of any kind). TCRdb re-called clones from the PCR reads using MiXCR. The data show over 20,000 clones, 15% to 19% seen once. The specimen was blood. Source of these receptors: a female donor with papillary thyroid cancer or a benign thyroid nodule (not recorded which). Some clones in this sample may be carry-over from other donors' samples.

This clone came up many times. The chain links TRBV7-9 to TRBJ2-7; possible D gene TRBD2, 5 bases. The V end lost 6 bases, the J end lost 4 bases, and 13 bases lay between the germline ends. The CDR3 is 13 amino acids. In germline, CDR1 is SEHNR, CDR2 FQNEAQ (reference sequence). This chain's CDR3 is CASRSDPGYEQYF. Here the CDR3 DNA reads TGTGCCAGCAGGTCCGACCCGGGGTACGAGCAGTACTTC.

On this clone itself: Just one base apart from a much larger clone, this may be a read error. This sample also contains other DNA sequences that code for the same CDR3. V is TRBV18 and J is TRBJ2-2; D may be TRBD2 (5 bases). In germline, CDR1 is KGHSH, CDR2 LQKENI. This CDR3 is built from 14 residues. The CDR3 nucleotides are TGTGCCAGCTCCCTCGACACGAACGCCGGGGAGCTATTTTTT. This sequence encodes CASSLDTNAGELFF.

The gene calls are TRBV11-2 and TRBJ2-5; maybe TRBD2 (5 bases). Trimming took off 5 bases at V and 5 bases at J, with 18 bases between the two ends. Germline loops: CDR1 SGHAT, CDR2 FQNNGV. This CDR3 has 15 residues. CDR3 protein: CASSLEWAEEETQYF. The CDR3 coding sequence is TGTGCCAGCAGCCTGGAGTGGGCGGAGGAGGAGACCCAGTACTTC.

The chain is built from TRBV28 and TRBJ2-7; the match to TRBD2 covers 9 bases. Germline V CDR1 and CDR2: MDHEN, SYDVKM. The CDR3 runs to 15 residues. With 5 bases clipped from V and 2 bases from J, the junction kept 7 bases outside the gene matches. The CDR3 sequence is CASSPQTSGTYEQYF. The CDR3 nucleotides are TGTGCCAGCAGTCCGCAGACTAGCGGAACCTACGAGCAGTACTTC.

This clone showed up many times. The chain recombines TRBV9 with TRBJ2-1; D is uncertain. CDR3 size: 15 residues. V lost 7 bases, J lost 0 bases, and 14 bases lay in between. Germline CDR1 is SGDLS and CDR2 is YYNGEE. The chain's CDR3 is CASGAATYSYNEQFF. The CDR3 region has the DNA TGTGCCAGCGGCGCCGCTACATACTCCTACAATGAGCAGTTCTTC.

The chain combines TRBV2 with TRBJ2-1; 9 nucleotides line up with TRBD2. Unmatched junction bases numbered 9, after V lost 6 bases and J lost 0 bases. CDR1 and CDR2 (germline): SNHLY, FYNNEI. This CDR3 has 17 residues. CDR3 in DNA: TGTGCCAGCAGGGTAGCGGGAGCGCCTAGCTCCTACAATGAGCAGTTCTTC. Protein sequence: CASRVAGAPSSYNEQFF.

This clone has ten or more counts. This chain connects TRBV3-1 to TRBJ1-4, with a tentative D call TRBD1 (5 bases). Trimming cost V 2 bases and J 7 bases, with 8 bases left between them. CDR1 and CDR2 (germline): LGHDT, YNNKEL (reference sequence). This CDR3 spans 13 amino acids. DNA of the CDR3: TGTGCCAGCAGCCAACAGGGAACTGAAAAACTGTTTTTT. This sequence encodes CASSQQGTEKLFF.

This clone showed up just a few times. The chain couples TRBV28 to TRBJ2-3; 11 nucleotides agree with TRBD1. Germline-derived CDR1 and CDR2 are MDHEN and SYDVKM. The CDR3 totals 15 residues. V trimming: 5 bases; J trimming: 4 bases; junction bases outside the gene matches: 5. The CDR3 sequence: CASSEGTGGADTQYF. The CDR3 coding sequence is TGTGCCAGCAGTGAGGGGACAGGGGGGGCAGATACGCAGTATTTT. Full variable domain (missing parts from reference TRBV28 and TRBJ2-3): DVKVTQSSRYLVKRTGEKVFLECVQDMDHENMFWYRQDPGLGLRLIYFSYDVKMKEKGDIPEGYSVSREKKERFSLILESASTNQTSMYLCASSEGTGGADTQYFGPGTRLTVL.

This clone appeared many times. The chain recombines TRBV20-1 with TRBJ1-1; 7 bases match TRBD1. CDR3 length: 13 amino acids. Looked up from germline, CDR1 is DFQATT and CDR2 is SNEGSKA (reference sequence). Losses at the gene ends were 7 bases for V and 6 bases for J; bases not matched to a gene: 11. The DNA for the CDR3 is TGCAGTGGGGAGGGAGGGGGCGTCGCTGAAGCTTTCTTT. This encodes CSGEGGGVAEAFF.

This clone was picked up many times. V gene TRBV6-5 combines with J gene TRBJ1-2; D perhaps matches TRBD1 (6 bases). CDR1 is MNHEY and CDR2 is SVGAGI in the germline V gene. The V and J ends lost 0 bases and 6 bases respectively, with 14 bases between them. This CDR3 contains 15 residues. The CDR3 DNA reads TGTGCCAGCAGTTACTCGTACAGGGCCATCCATGGCTACACCTTC. This sequence encodes CASSYSYRAIHGYTF.

This clone occurred many times. The chain joins TRBV5-5 to TRBJ2-7, with TRBD1 matching 10 bases. CDR3 length equals 14 residues. Germline CDR1 and CDR2: SGHKS and YYEKEE (reference sequence). V gave up 3 bases and J gave up 3 bases; unmatched junction bases: 3. CDR3 sequence: CASSWTGGNYEQYF. In DNA, the CDR3 is TGTGCCAGCAGCTGGACAGGGGGGAACTACGAGCAGTACTTC. Drawing the rest from reference TRBV5-5 and TRBJ2-7, the complete variable domain is DAGVTQSPTHLIKTRGQQVTLRCSPISGHKSVSWYQQVLGQGPQFIFQYYEKEERGRGNFPDRFSARQFPNYSSELNVNALLLGDSALYLCASSWTGGNYEQYFGPGTRLTVT.

This clone has ten or more counts. The rearrangement links TRBV5-1 to TRBJ2-7, with D perhaps given as TRBD1 or TRBD2 (6 bases each). V dropped 0 bases and J dropped 3 bases, with 13 bases sitting between them. Germline lookup yields CDR1 SGHRS and CDR2 YFSETQ. The CDR3 consists of 15 residues. The chain's CDR3 is CASSLAPGADYEQYF. The DNA for the CDR3 is TGCGCCAGCAGCTTGGCCCCGGGGGCCGACTACGAGCAGTACTTC.

The J gene is TRBJ2-5, the V gene TRBV2; 10 bases map to TRBD2. Germline CDR1 is SNHLY and CDR2 is FYNNEI. This CDR3 contains 17 residues. J gave up 2 bases and V 4 bases, and 10 bases lay outside the gene matches. The DNA for the CDR3 is TGTGCCAGCAGTGTGAGGCGGACTAGCGGAGCTCAAGAGACCCAGTACTTC. Its translation is CASSVRRTSGAQETQYF.

The table lists this clone with many counts. The chain recombines TRBV20-1 with TRBJ1-2; a possible D gene is TRBD1 (5 bases). The CDR3 spans 13 residues. Germline V gene sequence: CDR1 DFQATT, CDR2 SNEGSKA (reference sequence). Trimming pared 3 bases from V and 7 bases from J, leaving 15 bases between. This CDR3 is CSASPPDTPGYTF. CDR3 DNA sequence: TGCAGTGCTAGCCCCCCGGACACCCCTGGCTACACCTTC.

The chain joins TRBV20-1 to TRBJ2-3, with TRBD1 matching over 10 bases. Trimming removed 1 base from V and 2 bases from J; junction bases left unmatched: 15. Germline CDR1 is DFQATT and CDR2 is SNEGSKA (reference sequence). This CDR3 contains 19 residues. CDR3 nucleotides: TGCAGTGCTAGAGGTGGGACAGGGGACCCTGAGAGGATCACAGATACGCAGTATTTT. Protein product: CSARGGTGDPERITDTQYF.

J is TRBJ2-3 and V is TRBV7-8; a possible D gene is TRBD2 (7 bases). This CDR3 has 17 residues. The V end lost 0 bases, the J end lost 2 bases, and 15 bases lay between the germline ends. CDR1 is SGHVS and CDR2 is FQNEAQ in the germline V gene. The DNA for the CDR3 is TGTGCCAGCAGCTTAGCGCACGCGGGGGCCCCCACAGATACGCAGTATTTT. This gives the protein CASSLAHAGAPTDTQYF.

This clone was detected ten times or more. The J gene is TRBJ1-2, the V gene TRBV20-1, with D tentatively TRBD1 (5 bases). V shed 6 bases and J shed 4 bases, with 15 bases lying between them. Germline V lookup: CDR1 DFQATT, CDR2 SNEGSKA (reference sequence). The CDR3 contains 13 residues. This CDR3 reads CSATRGGTYGYTF. CDR3 nucleotide sequence: TGCAGTGCCACCCGGGGGGGGACCTATGGCTACACCTTC.

This clone was recorded at least ten times. The chain couples TRBV18 to TRBJ2-7; 13 bases are shared with TRBD2. The CDR3 length is 15 residues. V trimming: 5 bases; J trimming: 4 bases; junction bases outside the gene matches: 5. Germline V gene sequence: CDR1 KGHSH, CDR2 LQKENI. CDR3 residues: CASSLGLAGIYEQYF. CDR3 nucleotide sequence: TGTGCCAGCTCATTGGGACTAGCGGGGATTTACGAGCAGTACTTC. Full variable domain (remainder filled in from reference TRBV18 and TRBJ2-7): NAGVMQNPRHLVRRRGQEARLRCSPMKGHSHVYWYRQLPEEGLKFMVYLQKENIIDESGMPKERFSAEFPKEGPSILRIQQVVRGDSAAYFCASSLGLAGIYEQYFGPGTRLTVT.

By share of the sample, this clone is medium-sized. The chain uses TRBV10-1 and TRBJ2-7; the match to TRBD2 covers 12 bases. J gave up 3 bases and V 0 bases, and 3 bases lay outside the gene matches. The length of the CDR3 is 16 residues. Germline V gives CDR1 WNHNN, CDR2 SYGVQD (reference sequence). The CDR3 coding sequence is TGCGCCAGCAGTGAGTCGACTAGCGGGAGTTTCTACGAGCAGTACTTC. It translates to CASSESTSGSFYEQYF.

This clone has a count of ten or more. The gene calls are TRBV28 and TRBJ1-5, with a tentative D call TRBD1 (5 bases). The CDR3 runs 15 residues. V was pared by 5 bases and J by 4 bases, with 15 bases between. Germline CDR1 and CDR2: MDHEN and SYDVKM. CDR3: CASSLLTGANQPQHF. The CDR3 DNA reads as TGTGCCAGCAGTCTCCTCACCGGGGCTAATCAGCCCCAGCATTTT. The complete variable domain, with remaining parts taken from reference TRBV28 and TRBJ1-5, reads DVKVTQSSRYLVKRTGEKVFLECVQDMDHENMFWYRQDPGLGLRLIYFSYDVKMKEKGDIPEGYSVSREKKERFSLILESASTNQTSMYLCASSLLTGANQPQHFGDGTRLSIL.

By sample fraction, this clone is medium-sized. The gene calls are TRBV4-2 and TRBJ2-7, with 7 bases aligning to TRBD2. The V gene's germline CDR1 is LGHNA and CDR2 YNFKEQ. The V segment lost 3 bases and the J segment 7 bases; nucleotides outside the gene matches: 6. The CDR3 is 13 residues long. The CDR3 region is CASSQAHGGEQYF. Written as DNA, the CDR3 is TGTGCCAGCAGCCAGGCCCACGGGGGGGAGCAGTACTTC.

This clone was seen repeatedly, ten times or more. The CDR3 is CSARSETDNEQFF. The CDR3 nucleotides read TGCAGTGCTAGATCTGAGACAGACAATGAGCAGTTCTTC. This sequence joins TRBV20-1 and TRBJ2-1, with TRBD1 as a possible D gene (5 bases). The CDR3 has 13 residues. CDR1 and CDR2 (germline): DFQATT, SNEGSKA (reference sequence). V was shortened by 2 bases and J by 5 bases, with 10 bases between the two germline ends.

This clone was seen many times. The chain combines TRBV12-3 or TRBV12-4 with TRBJ2-2, with D possibly matching TRBD1 (5 bases). Trimming cost V 3 bases and J 3 bases, with 8 bases left between them. The length of the CDR3 is 14 residues. In DNA, the CDR3 is TGTGCCAGCAGTTTGCGCAGGGACACCGGGGAGCTGTTTTTT. The encoded protein is CASSLRRDTGELFF.

This clone was detected ten times or more. The sample holds other DNA sequences that translate to the same CDR3. The V call is TRBV20-1, the J call TRBJ2-3; D unclear. Trimming left V 0 bases short and J 2 bases short, with 18 bases between. Germline CDR1 DFQATT, CDR2 SNEGSKA (reference sequence). This CDR3 has 17 amino acids. The CDR3 region is CSAREASALPSTDTQYF. The DNA for the CDR3 is TGCAGTGCTAGAGAGGCTAGTGCCCTTCCCTCCACAGATACGCAGTATTTT.